These 2 T cell receptor beta chains share one sample of origin, sequenced in a study of blood T cell repertoires in COVID-19. Using immunoSEQ multiplex PCR, the repertoire was profiled, and TCRdb retains in-frame clones only, with some absent. The sample shows 35,000 to 45,000 clones, over 75% of them seen only once. The sequencing sample was made of peripheral blood. The receptor set was obtained from a man in his 60s with acute or convalescent COVID-19.

This rearrangement joins TRBV11-3 to TRBJ2-5; D call uncertain. CDR1 is SGHNT, CDR2 YENEEA, per germline. Between the trimmed V and J ends, which lost 5 bases and 5 bases, there was a span of 6 bases. This CDR3 is 11 amino acids long. This CDR3 reads CASSEEETQYF. For the CDR3, the DNA is TGTGCCAGCAGCGAGGAGGAGACCCAGTACTTC.

The rearrangement links TRBV5-1 to TRBJ2-1, with 7 bases identical to TRBD1. This CDR3 has 15 amino acids. J gave up 9 bases and V 4 bases, and 13 bases lay outside the gene matches. CDR1 and CDR2 from the germline V gene are SGHRS and YFSETQ. The CDR3 DNA reads as TGCGCCAGCAGCGCCCGCACCGGGACAGTCGGTGAGCAGTTCTTC. Protein: CASSARTGTVGEQFF. Full variable domain (missing parts from reference TRBV5-1 and TRBJ2-1): KAGVTQTPRYLIKTRGQQVTLSCSPISGHRSVSWYQQTPGQGLQFLFEYFSETQRNKGNFPGRFSGRQFSNSRSEMNVSTLELGDSALYLCASSARTGTVGEQFFGPGTRLTVL.